This TCR beta chain was sequenced for a study of cytomegalovirus exposure and HLA in healthy donors. Study findings and constraints: Cytomegalovirus status was reportedly diagnosed by the classifier with high sensitivity and specificity. An apparent linkage of common viral pathogens to several of the most significant clusters emerged in a later analysis. Previously analyzed data showed that most TCR beta V segments were productive at a frequency of about 87% or about 30%.

Note on this clone: Its antigen is unidentified.

Nominally healthy donors provided the samples, though records likely missed some immune exposures. This CDR3 is 16 amino acids long. Per the germline V gene, CDR1 is MNHEY and CDR2 is SMNVEV (reference sequence). J was trimmed by 3 bases and V by 5 bases; bases with no gene match: 13. The PCR was carried out with 60 Vbeta primers and 13 Jbeta primers. The method was immunoSEQ multiplex PCR; TCRdb's version includes in-frame clones alone and lacks a portion of them. The sample records 200,000 to 250,000 clones, 75% to 90% being singletons. Sequenced: PBMCs. This chain links TRBV27 with TRBJ2-7; 7 bases line up with TRBD2. This sequence was found in a woman aged 40 to 50 in good health and CMV-seronegative. CDR3 DNA: TGTGCCAGCAGTCCCTTTCTGGCCAGCGGGAACTACGAGCAGTACTTC. As protein: CASSPFLASGNYEQYF.